The source of this T cell receptor beta chain is a study of blood T cell repertoires in COVID-19. Turning to the study itself: Whether acute or convalescent, the COVID-19 samples came from the United States, Italy and Spain. The analysed material was cDNA or gDNA that came from T cells, B-cell-depleted T cells, or PBMCs.

In the source study's methods: Nucleated cell number was recorded as an estimate derived from reference gene primer amplification. The assay was immunoSEQ multiplex PCR, and TCRdb's table has in-frame clones only and misses some. That table supplies the V and J calls and clone size; D and trimming were determined from the DNA. The table shows fewer than 300,000 clones, with about 89% occurring only once. V lost 8 bases and J 2 bases, leaving 9 bases between the germline ends. CDR3 length: 12 residues. In germline, CDR1 is GTSNPN, CDR2 SVGIG (reference sequence). The chain couples TRBV30 to TRBJ1-4; D is uncertain. The sequence derives from a woman in her thirties or forties who had recovered from COVID-19. Sequenced input: peripheral blood. The DNA of the CDR3 is TGTGCCGGGCTCGCGACTAATGAAAAACTGTTTTTT. Protein: CAGLATNEKLFF.